This TCR beta chain was observed in a study of cytotoxic CD8 clonotypes in ibrutinib-treated CLL. Study-wide context: Response material was collected after a median around 12 months of treatment, range 6 to 36. Sample averages reached about 250,000 productive templates and some 94,000 productive rearrangements.

General study results and limits: Samples were collected at differing times from sustained-remission and progressing patients.

Germline CDR1 and CDR2: SEHNR and FQNEAQ (reference sequence). V lost 3 bases, J lost 11 bases, and 7 bases lay in between. This CDR3 has 10 residues. Notes on this clone: Its target is not known.

Repertoires were generated with immunoSEQ multiplex PCR, while TCRdb's copy carries only in-frame clones and drops some. Of about 76,000 clones detected, around 84% appear once; the ten largest clones hold around 5%. Sequences were derived from PBMCs, sampled before ibrutinib treatment. This rearrangement joins TRBV7-9 to TRBJ1-1; D may be TRBD1 (5 bases). The TCR was taken from a human donor with chronic lymphocytic leukemia. The DNA for the CDR3 is TGTGCCAGCAGCTTTGGGGGGGCTTTCTTT. It is translated as CASSFGGAFF.